Each of the 19 T cell receptor beta chains below was sequenced from the same sample in a study of blood T cell repertoires in COVID-19. Sequenced by immunoSEQ multiplex PCR; TCRdb stores in-frame clones only, minus some. Of some 180,000 clones listed, approximately 90% were seen once; the top ten hold around 5.8%. The specimen was peripheral blood. The receptors were gathered from a man in his forties or fifties with active or convalescent COVID-19.

This chain connects TRBV5-1 to TRBJ2-7; D call uncertain. The CDR3 length is 11 residues. Germline V gene lookup returns CDR1 SGHRS and CDR2 YFSETQ. V lost 4 bases, J lost 4 bases, and 6 bases lay in between. The CDR3 protein is CASSQAYEQYF. The DNA for the CDR3 is TGCGCCAGCAGCCAGGCATACGAGCAGTACTTC.

The CDR3 region is CAISDSGGSYNSPLHF. The CDR3, as DNA: TGTGCCATCAGTGATTCCGGGGGATCCTATAATTCACCCCTCCACTTT. The chain couples TRBV10-3 to TRBJ1-6; D perhaps matches TRBD1 (5 bases). Trimming took off 3 bases at V and 1 base at J, with 10 bases between the two ends. CDR3 length equals 16 residues. Germline CDR1 and CDR2: ENHRY and SYGVKD.

The chain recombines TRBV23-1 with TRBJ1-2, with D tentatively TRBD1 (5 bases). TRBV23-1 is flagged as an ORF with uncertain function. The CDR3 totals 13 residues. V was trimmed by 2 bases and J by 10 bases, leaving 14 bases between them. CDR3 loop: CASSQRGYWDYTF. The CDR3 DNA follows: TGCGCCAGCAGTCAACGGGGGTATTGGGACTACACCTTC.

The rearrangement uses TRBV3-1 (or the pseudogene TRBV3-2) and TRBJ2-2, with 11 nucleotides matching TRBD2. J lost 4 bases, V lost 3 bases, and 4 bases had no gene match. The CDR3 is 16 amino acids. Germline CDR1 LGHDT, CDR2 YNNKEL (reference sequence). Here the CDR3 reads CASSHTSGGPTGELFF. CDR3 sequence (DNA): TGTGCCAGCAGCCATACTAGCGGGGGACCCACCGGGGAGCTGTTTTTT.

The genes are TRBV6-4 and TRBJ1-6, with TRBD1 as a possible D gene (6 bases). The CDR3 consists of 14 residues. The V gene lost 4 bases and the J gene lost 7 bases, with 11 bases spanning the gap. Per germline, CDR1 MRHNA and CDR2 SNTAGT. Here the CDR3 reads CASSVTGSNSPLHF. The CDR3 nucleotides are TGTGCCAGCAGTGTTACAGGGTCCAATTCACCCCTCCACTTT.

The chain combines TRBV4-3 with TRBJ1-4; D may be TRBD1 (6 bases). The V end lost 3 bases, the J end lost 8 bases, and 16 bases lay between the germline ends. Per germline, CDR1 LGHNA and CDR2 YSLEER. The CDR3 has 15 residues. The CDR3 loop is CASSHNHWGGEKLFF. Written as DNA, the CDR3 is TGCGCCAGCAGCCATAACCACTGGGGGGGCGAAAAACTGTTTTTT.

The J gene is TRBJ2-7, the V gene TRBV28; D is undetermined. Germline-derived CDR1 and CDR2 are MDHEN and SYDVKM. The V and J ends lost 11 bases and 4 bases respectively, with 24 bases between them. CDR3 length: 15 amino acids. CDR3 protein: CALSPVAGLLYEQYF. CDR3 nucleotide sequence: TGTGCCCTCAGCCCCGTGGCAGGTCTTTTGTACGAGCAGTACTTC.

V is TRBV28 and J is TRBJ1-2; D may be TRBD1 (5 bases). Germline V gene sequence: CDR1 MDHEN, CDR2 SYDVKM. Between the trimmed V and J ends, which lost 7 bases and 2 bases, there was a span of 14 bases. The CDR3 spans 14 residues. In DNA form, the CDR3 reads TGTGCCAGCACCCAGGGTGTAAGCAACTATGGCTACACCTTC. Its protein is CASTQGVSNYGYTF.

This clone showed up just once. The rearrangement uses TRBV24-1 and TRBJ2-2; D ambiguous. Germline V CDR1 and CDR2: KGHDR, SFDVKD. The V and J ends lost 1 base and 13 bases respectively, with 12 bases between them. The CDR3 spans 13 residues. CDR3 in amino acids: CATSDLASVGLFF. In DNA form, the CDR3 reads TGTGCCACCAGTGATTTAGCATCGGTCGGGCTGTTTTTT.

The chain carries TRBV4-1 and TRBJ1-4; tentative D call: TRBD1 (6 bases). Deletions cut 0 bases from V and 8 bases from J, with 10 bases between. Germline V CDR1 and CDR2: MGHRA, YSYEKL. This CDR3 is 14 amino acids long. CDR3 DNA: TGCGCCAGCAGCCAAGAACAGGGAAGAGAAAAACTGTTTTTT. This gives the protein CASSQEQGREKLFF.

The chain combines TRBV7-9 with TRBJ1-5; TRBD1 aligns across 9 bases. This CDR3 region has 17 residues. V trimming: 1 base; J trimming: 0 bases; junction bases outside the gene matches: 4. Per germline, CDR1 SEHNR and CDR2 FQNEAQ (reference sequence). The CDR3 is CASSLGQGDYSNQPQHF. For the CDR3, the DNA is TGTGCCAGCAGCTTAGGACAGGGGGATTATAGCAATCAGCCCCAGCATTTT.

The chain is built from TRBV10-2 and TRBJ2-7; TRBD2 might be the D (6 bases). The ends were cut back, 2 bases at V and 4 bases at J, with 15 bases in the middle. The CDR3 covers 15 residues. Germline CDR1 WSHSY, CDR2 SAAADI. CDR3 sequence: CASSESPGVTYEQYF. Written as DNA, the CDR3 is TGCGCCAGCAGTGAGAGTCCGGGAGTTACTTACGAGCAGTACTTC.

The chain links TRBV19 to TRBJ2-2; 7 bases agree with TRBD2. Germline CDR1 reads LNHDA; CDR2 reads SQIVND (reference sequence). Trimming took 5 bases from V and 4 from J; bases not matched to a gene: 19. The CDR3 runs 19 residues. The CDR3: CASSPKGGAAATLTGELFF. In nucleotides, the CDR3 is TGTGCCAGTAGTCCGAAGGGAGGGGCGGCCGCTACACTCACCGGGGAGCTGTTTTTT.

The chain links TRBV19 to TRBJ1-1, with 11 bases that match TRBD1. Trimming removed 5 bases from V and 1 base from J; junction bases left unmatched: 6. CDR1 is LNHDA, CDR2 SQIVND, per germline (reference sequence). The CDR3 is 16 amino acids. CDR3 sequence: CASSFRTGGANTEAFF. The DNA for the CDR3 is TGTGCCAGTAGTTTCCGGACAGGGGGCGCGAACACTGAAGCTTTCTTT.

Only one count was recorded for this clone. The V call is TRBV5-1, the J call TRBJ1-1; unclear D gene. The CDR3 is 14 residues long. CDR1 is SGHRS, CDR2 YFSETQ, per germline. V shed 4 bases and J shed 6 bases, with 16 bases lying between them. This CDR3 reads CASSSQPGSAEAFF. CDR3 nucleotides: TGCGCCAGCAGCAGTCAACCGGGGAGCGCTGAAGCTTTCTTT.

J is TRBJ2-7 and V is TRBV27, with 8 bases fitting TRBD1. CDR3 length: 15 amino acids. V shed 3 bases, J shed 6 bases, and the junction held 10 bases outside the gene matches. The germline V gene encodes CDR1 MNHEY and CDR2 SMNVEV (reference sequence). The CDR3 bases are TGTGCCAGCAGTTTTGTCGGGACAGGTCGGGGCGAGCAGTACTTC. Its protein is CASSFVGTGRGEQYF.

This clone was observed once. This rearrangement joins TRBV9 to TRBJ1-3; tentative D call: TRBD1 (6 bases). The germline V and J ends were trimmed by 0 bases and 3 bases, with 10 bases remaining between them. The germline gives CDR1 SGDLS, CDR2 YYNGEE. CDR3 length: 15 residues. For the CDR3, the DNA is TGTGCCAGCAGCGTAGCAGGGGAGAATGGAAACACCATATATTTT. Its translation is CASSVAGENGNTIYF.

This chain links TRBV5-5 with TRBJ2-1, with a possible D match to TRBD2 (5 bases). This CDR3 region has 20 residues. Germline V gene data show CDR1 as SGHKS and CDR2 as YYEKEE (reference sequence). Trimming left V 4 bases short and J 0 bases short, with 26 bases between. For the CDR3, the DNA is TGTGCCAGCAGCATTCAGACCGGGATTCGTCGGTTAGGCTCCTACAATGAGCAGTTCTTC. Encoded protein: CASSIQTGIRRLGSYNEQFF.

CDR3 region: CATSRTMTSTEAFF. The CDR3 DNA reads as TGTGCCACCAGCCGAACGATGACTTCCACTGAAGCTTTCTTT. This sequence joins TRBV15 and TRBJ1-1; no clear D. Between the trimmed V and J ends, which lost 5 bases and 4 bases, there was a span of 14 bases. The CDR3 sequence is 14 residues long. CDR1 LNHNV and CDR2 YYDKDF come from the germline V gene (reference sequence).